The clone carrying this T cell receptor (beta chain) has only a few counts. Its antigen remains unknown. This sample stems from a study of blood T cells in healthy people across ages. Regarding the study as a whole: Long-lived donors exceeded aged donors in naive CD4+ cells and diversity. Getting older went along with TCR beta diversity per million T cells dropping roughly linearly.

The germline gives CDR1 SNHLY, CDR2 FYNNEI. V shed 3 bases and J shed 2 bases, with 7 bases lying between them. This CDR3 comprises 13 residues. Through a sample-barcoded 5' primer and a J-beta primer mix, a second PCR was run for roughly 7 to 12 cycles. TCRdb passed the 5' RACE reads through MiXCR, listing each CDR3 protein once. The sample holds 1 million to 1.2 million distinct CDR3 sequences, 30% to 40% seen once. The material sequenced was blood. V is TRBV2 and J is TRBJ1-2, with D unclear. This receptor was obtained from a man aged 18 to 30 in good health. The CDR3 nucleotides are TGTGCCAGCAGTGACGAGGGAAACTATGGCTACACCTTC. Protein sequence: CASSDEGNYGYTF.